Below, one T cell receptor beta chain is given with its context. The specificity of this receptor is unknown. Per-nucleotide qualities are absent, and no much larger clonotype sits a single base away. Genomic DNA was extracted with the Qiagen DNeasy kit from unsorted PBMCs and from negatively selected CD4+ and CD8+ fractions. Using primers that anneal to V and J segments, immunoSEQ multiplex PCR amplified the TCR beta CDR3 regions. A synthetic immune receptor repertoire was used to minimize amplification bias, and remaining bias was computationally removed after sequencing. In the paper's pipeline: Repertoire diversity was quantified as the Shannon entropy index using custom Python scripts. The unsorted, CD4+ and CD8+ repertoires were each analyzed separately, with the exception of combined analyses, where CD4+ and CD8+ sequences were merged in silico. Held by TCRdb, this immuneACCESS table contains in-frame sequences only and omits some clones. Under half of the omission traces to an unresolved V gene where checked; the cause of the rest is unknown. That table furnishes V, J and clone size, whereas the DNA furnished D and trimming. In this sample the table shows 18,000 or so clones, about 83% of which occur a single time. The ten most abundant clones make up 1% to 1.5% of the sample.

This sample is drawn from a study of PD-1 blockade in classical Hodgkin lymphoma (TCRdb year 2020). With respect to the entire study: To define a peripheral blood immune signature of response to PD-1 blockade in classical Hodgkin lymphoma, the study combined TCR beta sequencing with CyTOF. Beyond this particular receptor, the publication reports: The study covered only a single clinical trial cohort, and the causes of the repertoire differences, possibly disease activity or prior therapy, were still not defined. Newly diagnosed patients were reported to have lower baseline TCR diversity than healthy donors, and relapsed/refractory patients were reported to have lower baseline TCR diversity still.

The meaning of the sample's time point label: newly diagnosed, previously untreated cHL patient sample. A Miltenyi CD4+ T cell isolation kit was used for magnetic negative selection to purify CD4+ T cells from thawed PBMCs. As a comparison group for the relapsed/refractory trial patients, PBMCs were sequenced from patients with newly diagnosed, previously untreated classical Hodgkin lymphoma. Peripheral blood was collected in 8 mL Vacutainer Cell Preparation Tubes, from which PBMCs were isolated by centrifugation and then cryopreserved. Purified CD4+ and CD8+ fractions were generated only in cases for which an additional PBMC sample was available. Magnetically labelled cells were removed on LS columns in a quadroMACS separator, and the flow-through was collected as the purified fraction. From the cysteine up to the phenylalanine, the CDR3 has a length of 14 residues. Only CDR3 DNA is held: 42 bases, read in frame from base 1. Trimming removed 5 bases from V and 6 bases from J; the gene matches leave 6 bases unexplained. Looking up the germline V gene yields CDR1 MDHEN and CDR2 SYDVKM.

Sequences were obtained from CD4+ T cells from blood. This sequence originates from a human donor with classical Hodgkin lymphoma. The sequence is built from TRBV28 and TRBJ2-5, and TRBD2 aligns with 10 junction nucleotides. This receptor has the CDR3 CASSPLAGVKTQYF. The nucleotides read TGTGCCAGCAGTCCTCTAGCGGGAGTAAAGACCCAGTACTTC.